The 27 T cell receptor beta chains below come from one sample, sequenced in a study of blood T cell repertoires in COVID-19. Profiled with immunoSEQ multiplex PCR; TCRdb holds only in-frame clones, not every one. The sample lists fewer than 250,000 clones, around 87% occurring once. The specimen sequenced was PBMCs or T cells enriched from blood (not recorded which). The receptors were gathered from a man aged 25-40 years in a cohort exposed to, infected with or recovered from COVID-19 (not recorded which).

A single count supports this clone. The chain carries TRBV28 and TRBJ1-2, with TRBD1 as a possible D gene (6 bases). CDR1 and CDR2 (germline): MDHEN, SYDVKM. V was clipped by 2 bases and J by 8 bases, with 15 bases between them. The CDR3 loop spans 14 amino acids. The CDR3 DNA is TGTGCCAGCAGTTTAAGTGGACCAGGGGAAGGCTACACCTTC. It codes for CASSLSGPGEGYTF.

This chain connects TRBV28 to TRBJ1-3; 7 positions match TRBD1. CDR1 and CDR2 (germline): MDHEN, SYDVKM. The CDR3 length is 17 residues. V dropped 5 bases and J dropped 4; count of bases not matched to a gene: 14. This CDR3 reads CASSPPNRGGGGNTIYF. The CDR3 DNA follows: TGTGCCAGCAGTCCGCCAAACAGGGGAGGAGGCGGAAACACCATATATTTT. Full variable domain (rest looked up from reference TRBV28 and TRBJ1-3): DVKVTQSSRYLVKRTGEKVFLECVQDMDHENMFWYRQDPGLGLRLIYFSYDVKMKEKGDIPEGYSVSREKKERFSLILESASTNQTSMYLCASSPPNRGGGGNTIYFGEGSWLTVV.

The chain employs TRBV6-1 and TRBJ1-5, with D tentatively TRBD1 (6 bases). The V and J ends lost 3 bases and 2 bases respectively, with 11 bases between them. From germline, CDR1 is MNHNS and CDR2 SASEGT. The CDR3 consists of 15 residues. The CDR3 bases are TGTGCCAGCAGTGAGGACAGAGCGGGCAATCAGCCCCAGCATTTT. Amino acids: CASSEDRAGNQPQHF.

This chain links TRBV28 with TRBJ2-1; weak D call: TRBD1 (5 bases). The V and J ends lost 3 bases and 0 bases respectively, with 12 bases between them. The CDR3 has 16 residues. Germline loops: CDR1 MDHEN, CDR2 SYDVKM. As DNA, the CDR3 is TGTGCCAGCAGTTTTCACGTAGACAGCTCCTACAATGAGCAGTTCTTC. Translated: CASSFHVDSSYNEQFF.

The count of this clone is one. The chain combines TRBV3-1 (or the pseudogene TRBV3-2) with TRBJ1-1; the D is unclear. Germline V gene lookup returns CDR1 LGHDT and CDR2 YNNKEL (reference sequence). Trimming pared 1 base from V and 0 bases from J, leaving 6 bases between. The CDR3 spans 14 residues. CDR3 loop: CASSQAILNTEAFF. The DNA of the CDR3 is TGTGCCAGCAGCCAAGCCATTTTGAACACTGAAGCTTTCTTT.

The CDR3: CASTDRVWNTGELFF. The CDR3 coding sequence is TGTGCCAGCACCGACAGGGTCTGGAACACCGGGGAGCTGTTTTTT. The chain couples TRBV27 to TRBJ2-2; 7 nucleotides line up with TRBD1. CDR1 MNHEY and CDR2 SMNVEV come from the germline V gene (reference sequence). The CDR3 length is 15 residues. J gave up 1 base and V 7 bases, and 6 bases lay outside the gene matches.

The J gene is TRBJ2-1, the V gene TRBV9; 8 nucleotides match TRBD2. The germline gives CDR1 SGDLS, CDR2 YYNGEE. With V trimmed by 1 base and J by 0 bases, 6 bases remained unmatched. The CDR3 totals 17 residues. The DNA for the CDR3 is TGTGCCAGCAGCGTACATAGCGGGGCCAGCTCCTACAATGAGCAGTTCTTC. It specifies CASSVHSGASSYNEQFF. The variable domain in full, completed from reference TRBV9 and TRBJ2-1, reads DSGVTQTPKHLITATGQRVTLRCSPRSGDLSVYWYQQSLDQGLQFLIQYYNGEERAKGNILERFSAQQFPDLHSELNLSSLELGDSALYFCASSVHSGASSYNEQFFGPGTRLTVL.

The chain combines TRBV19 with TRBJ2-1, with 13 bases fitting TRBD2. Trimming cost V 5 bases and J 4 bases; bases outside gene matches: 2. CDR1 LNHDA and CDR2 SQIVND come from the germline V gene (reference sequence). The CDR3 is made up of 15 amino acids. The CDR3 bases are TGTGCCAGTAGTCCACTAGCGGGAGGGTACAATGAGCAGTTCTTC. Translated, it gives CASSPLAGGYNEQFF.

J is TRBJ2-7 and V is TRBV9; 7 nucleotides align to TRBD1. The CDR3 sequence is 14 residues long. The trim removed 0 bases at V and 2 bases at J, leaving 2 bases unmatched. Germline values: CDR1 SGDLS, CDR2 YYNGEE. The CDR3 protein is CASSVGGQTYEQYF. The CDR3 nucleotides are TGTGCCAGCAGCGTAGGGGGACAGACCTACGAGCAGTACTTC.

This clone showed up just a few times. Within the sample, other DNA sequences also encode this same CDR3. This chain's CDR3 is CASSSTGGYTEAFF. DNA of the CDR3: TGTGCCAGCAGCTCGACAGGGGGTTACACTGAAGCTTTCTTT. This chain links TRBV7-3 with TRBJ1-1, with 9 bases that match TRBD1. The ends lost 4 bases at V and 3 bases at J; junction bases unmatched: 3. This CDR3 has 14 residues. CDR1 and CDR2 from the germline V gene are SGHTA and FQGTGA.

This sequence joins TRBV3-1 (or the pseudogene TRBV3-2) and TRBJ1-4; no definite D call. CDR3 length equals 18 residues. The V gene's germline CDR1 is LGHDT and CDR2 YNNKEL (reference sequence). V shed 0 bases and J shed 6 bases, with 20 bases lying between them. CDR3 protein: CASSQDRNPTGNYEKLFF. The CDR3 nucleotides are TGTGCCAGCAGCCAAGATCGGAACCCGACGGGGAATTATGAAAAACTGTTTTTT.

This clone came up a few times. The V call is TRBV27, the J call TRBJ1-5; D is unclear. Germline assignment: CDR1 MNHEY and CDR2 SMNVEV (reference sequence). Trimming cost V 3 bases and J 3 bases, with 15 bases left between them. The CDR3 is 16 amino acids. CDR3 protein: CASSFDADSTNQPQHF. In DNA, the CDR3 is TGTGCCAGCAGTTTTGATGCGGATAGCACCAATCAGCCCCAGCATTTT.

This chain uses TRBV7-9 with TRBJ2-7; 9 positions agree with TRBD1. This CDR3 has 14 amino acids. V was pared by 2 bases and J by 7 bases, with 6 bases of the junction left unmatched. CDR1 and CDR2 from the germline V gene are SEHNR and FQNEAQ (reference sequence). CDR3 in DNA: TGTGCCAGCAGCTTAATAGGACAGGGGCGAGAGCAGTACTTC. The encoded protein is CASSLIGQGREQYF. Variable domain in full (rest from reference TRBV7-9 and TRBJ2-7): DTGVSQNPRHKITKRGQNVTFRCDPISEHNRLYWYRQTLGQGPEFLTYFQNEAQLEKSRLLSDRFSAERPKGSFSTLEIQRTEQGDSAMYLCASSLIGQGREQYFGPGTRLTVT.

The CDR3, as DNA: TGTGCCAGCACCCCGGTCGGCAGGGGGCTCGGAGATACGCAGTATTTT. Its protein product is CASTPVGRGLGDTQYF. The chain couples TRBV28 to TRBJ2-3; TRBD1 aligns across 8 bases. V lost 7 bases and J lost 5; bases outside the gene matches: 14. Looked up from germline, CDR1 is MDHEN and CDR2 is SYDVKM. The CDR3 sequence is 16 residues long.

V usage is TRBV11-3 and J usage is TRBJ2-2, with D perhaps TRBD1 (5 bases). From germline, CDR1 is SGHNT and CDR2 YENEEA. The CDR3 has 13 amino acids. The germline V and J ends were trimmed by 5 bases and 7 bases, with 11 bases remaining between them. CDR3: CASSLSRGGELFF. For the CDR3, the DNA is TGTGCCAGCAGCCTATCTAGGGGCGGGGAGCTGTTTTTT.

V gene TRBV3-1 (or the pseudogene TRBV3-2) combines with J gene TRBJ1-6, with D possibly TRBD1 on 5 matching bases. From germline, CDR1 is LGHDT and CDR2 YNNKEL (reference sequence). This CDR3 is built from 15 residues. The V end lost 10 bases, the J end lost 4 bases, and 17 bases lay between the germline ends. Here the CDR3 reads CATSRGGAYNSPLHF. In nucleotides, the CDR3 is TGTGCCACCTCACGGGGGGGAGCTTATAATTCACCCCTCCACTTT.

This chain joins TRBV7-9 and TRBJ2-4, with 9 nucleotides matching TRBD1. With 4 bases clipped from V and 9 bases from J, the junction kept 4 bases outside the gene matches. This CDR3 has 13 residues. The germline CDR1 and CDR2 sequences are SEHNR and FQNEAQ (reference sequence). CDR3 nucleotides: TGTGCCAGCAGCTCCCGGGACAGGGCCATTCAGTACTTC. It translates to CASSSRDRAIQYF.

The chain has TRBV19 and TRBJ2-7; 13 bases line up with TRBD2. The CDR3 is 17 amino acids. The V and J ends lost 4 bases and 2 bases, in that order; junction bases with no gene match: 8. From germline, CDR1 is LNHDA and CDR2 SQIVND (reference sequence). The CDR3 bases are TGTGCCAGTAGTACGCCTTTACTAGCGGGAGGGCCCTACGAGCAGTACTTC. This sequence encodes CASSTPLLAGGPYEQYF.

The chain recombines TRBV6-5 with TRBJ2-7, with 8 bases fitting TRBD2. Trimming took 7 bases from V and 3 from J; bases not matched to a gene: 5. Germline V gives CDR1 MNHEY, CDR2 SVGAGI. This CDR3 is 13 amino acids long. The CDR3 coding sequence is TGTGCCAGCAAAAGCGGGAGAGGCTACGAGCAGTACTTC. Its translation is CASKSGRGYEQYF.

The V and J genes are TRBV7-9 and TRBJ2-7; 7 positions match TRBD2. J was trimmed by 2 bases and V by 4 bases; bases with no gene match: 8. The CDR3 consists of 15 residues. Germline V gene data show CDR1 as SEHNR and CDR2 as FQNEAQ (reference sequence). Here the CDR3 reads CASSSEGGATYEQYF. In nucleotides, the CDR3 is TGTGCCAGCAGCTCAGAGGGAGGGGCAACCTACGAGCAGTACTTC.

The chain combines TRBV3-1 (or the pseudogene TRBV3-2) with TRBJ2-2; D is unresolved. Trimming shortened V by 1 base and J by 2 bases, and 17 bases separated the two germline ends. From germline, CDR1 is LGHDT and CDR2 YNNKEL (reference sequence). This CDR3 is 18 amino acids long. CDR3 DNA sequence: TGTGCCAGCAGCCAAGGCCCTGTGGCTCCCTTAAACACCGGGGAGCTGTTTTTT. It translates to CASSQGPVAPLNTGELFF.

DNA for the CDR3: TGTGCCAGCAGCCAAGACTTTCGAACTAGCGGGGCTACAGATACGCAGTATTTT. Translation: CASSQDFRTSGATDTQYF. The chain joins TRBV4-2 to TRBJ2-3; 10 bases map to TRBD2. CDR1 is LGHNA and CDR2 is YNFKEQ in the germline V gene. With V trimmed by 0 bases and J by 3 bases, 9 bases remained unmatched. CDR3 size: 18 residues.

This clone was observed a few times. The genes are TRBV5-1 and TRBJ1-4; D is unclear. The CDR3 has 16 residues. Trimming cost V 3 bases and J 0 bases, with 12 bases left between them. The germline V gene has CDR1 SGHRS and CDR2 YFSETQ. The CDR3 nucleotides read TGCGCCAGCAGCTGGACTAGCGGGACAACTAATGAAAAACTGTTTTTT. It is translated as CASSWTSGTTNEKLFF.

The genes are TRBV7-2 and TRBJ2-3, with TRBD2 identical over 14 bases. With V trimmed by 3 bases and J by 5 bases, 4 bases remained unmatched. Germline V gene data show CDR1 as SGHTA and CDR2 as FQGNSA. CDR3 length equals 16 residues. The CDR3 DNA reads TGTGCCAGCAGCTTCGAAGGGACTAGCGGGAGAGATACGCAGTATTTT. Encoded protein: CASSFEGTSGRDTQYF.

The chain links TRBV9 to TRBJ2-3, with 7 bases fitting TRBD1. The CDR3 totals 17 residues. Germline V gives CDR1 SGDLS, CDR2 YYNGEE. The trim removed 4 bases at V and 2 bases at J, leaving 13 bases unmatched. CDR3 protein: CASSPDSNRGVTDTQYF. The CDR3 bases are TGTGCCAGCAGCCCAGATTCCAACAGGGGCGTCACAGATACGCAGTATTTT.

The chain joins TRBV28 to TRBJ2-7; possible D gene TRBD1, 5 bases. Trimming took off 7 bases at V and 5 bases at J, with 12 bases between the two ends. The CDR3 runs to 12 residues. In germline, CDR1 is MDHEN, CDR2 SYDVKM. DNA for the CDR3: TGTGCCAGCACCCAAGCCAGGGACGAGCAGTACTTC. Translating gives CASTQARDEQYF.

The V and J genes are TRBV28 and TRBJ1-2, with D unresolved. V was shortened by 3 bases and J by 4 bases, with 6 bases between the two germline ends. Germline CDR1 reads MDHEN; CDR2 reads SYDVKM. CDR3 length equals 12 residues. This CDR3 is CASSLRSYGYTF. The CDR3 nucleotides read TGTGCCAGCAGTTTGAGAAGCTATGGCTACACCTTC.